This T cell receptor beta chain comes out of a study of cytomegalovirus exposure and HLA in healthy donors. Germline V lookup: CDR1 MGHRA, CDR2 YSYEKL. There are 13 residues in the CDR3. Trimming shortened V by 0 bases and J by 15 bases, and 16 bases separated the two germline ends. The PCR ran on 60 Vbeta and 13 Jbeta primers. Assay used: immunoSEQ multiplex PCR; TCRdb lists only in-frame clones, some missing. The table includes 150,000 to 200,000 clones, approximately 85% detected once. The chain has TRBV4-1 and TRBJ2-3; a possible D gene is TRBD2 (5 bases). The TCR sequence derives from a man aged 18 to 30 in good health and CMV-seropositive. Sequenced material: PBMCs. In nucleotides, the CDR3 is TGCGCCAGCAGCCAAGATGGCCCCGGGAAGCTCTATTTT. This encodes CASSQDGPGKLYF.